These 8 T cell receptor beta chains were sequenced from one sample in a study of blood T cells in healthy people across ages. PCR was performed a second time for roughly 7 to 11 cycles using a sample-barcoded 5' primer and a J-beta primer mix. TCRdb used MiXCR to reprocess the 5' RACE reads, holding one entry per CDR3 protein. The table lists around 1,100,000 distinct CDR3 sequences, around two fifths of them singletons. Sequencing used blood. Receptors were obtained from a man between 18 and 29 years old in good health.

V is TRBV27 and J is TRBJ2-7; 8 nucleotides agree with TRBD2. The CDR3 consists of 16 residues. Germline V gene sequence: CDR1 MNHEY, CDR2 SMNVEV (reference sequence). V gave up 7 bases and J gave up 7 bases; unmatched junction bases: 18. Here the CDR3 DNA reads TGTGCCAGCACTCAGTTAGGGGGGCTAGCGGGCAATGAGCAGTACTTC. This encodes CASTQLGGLAGNEQYF.

As DNA, the CDR3 is TGTGCCAGCAGCCCCCCCCCTTGGCGGGATGACAATGAGCAGTTCTTC. Translation gives CASSPPPWRDDNEQFF. This chain joins TRBV6-6 and TRBJ2-1, with a tentative D call TRBD2 (6 bases). Per germline, CDR1 MNHNY and CDR2 SVGAGI (reference sequence). Trimming removed 6 bases from V and 5 bases from J, with 20 bases in between. This CDR3 region has 16 residues.

V is TRBV5-6 and J is TRBJ1-2; D not certain. This CDR3 region has 14 residues. Germline assignment: CDR1 SGHDT and CDR2 YYEEEE. V was shortened by 5 bases and J by 3 bases, with 14 bases between the two germline ends. Here the CDR3 reads CASSSSTTYYGYTF. CDR3 DNA sequence: TGTGCCAGCAGTTCCTCGACAACTTACTATGGCTACACCTTC.

The chain couples TRBV10-3 to TRBJ2-3, with unresolved D. The CDR3 contains 14 residues. V lost 3 bases and J 0 bases, leaving 7 bases between the germline ends. Germline values: CDR1 ENHRY, CDR2 SYGVKD. The DNA for the CDR3 is TGTGCCATCAGTGAAACAGAGAGCACAGATACGCAGTATTTT. Translated, it gives CAISETESTDTQYF.

This clonotype came up a few times. CDR3: CSVRTLSAYGYTF. In nucleotides, the CDR3 is TGCAGTGTCCGGACCTTAAGCGCCTATGGCTACACCTTC. V is TRBV20-1 and J is TRBJ1-2, with no clear D. The CDR3 totals 13 residues. With 7 bases removed from V and 4 bases from J, the gap between germline ends came to 16 bases. CDR1 and CDR2 (germline): DFQATT, SNEGSKA (reference sequence).

V is TRBV24-1 and J is TRBJ2-3; D unresolved. Germline assignment: CDR1 KGHDR and CDR2 SFDVKD. V was trimmed by 4 bases and J by 0 bases, leaving 7 bases between them. The CDR3 is made up of 14 amino acids. CDR3 nucleotides: TGTGCCACCAGTGAACCCGGCAGCACAGATACGCAGTATTTT. Amino acids: CATSEPGSTDTQYF.

V is TRBV20-1 and J is TRBJ1-2; D is unclear. V lost 4 bases to trimming and J lost 6 bases, with 12 bases between them. Germline lookup yields CDR1 DFQATT and CDR2 SNEGSKA (reference sequence). The CDR3 is 12 amino acids. The CDR3 loop is CSANRLADGYTF. The CDR3 bases are TGCAGTGCTAATAGGTTGGCGGATGGCTACACCTTC.

This rearrangement joins TRBV5-4 to TRBJ1-4, with a possible D match to TRBD1 (6 bases). Germline V gives CDR1 SGHNT, CDR2 YYREEE (reference sequence). This CDR3 spans 23 amino acids. V lost 0 bases and J 3 bases, leaving 33 bases between the germline ends. The CDR3 nucleotides are TGTGCCAGCAGCTTGGAGGTTAGGAAGACAGGCGATGTTAAAGGTGCGGCTAATGAAAAACTGTTTTTT. Residues: CASSLEVRKTGDVKGAANEKLFF.